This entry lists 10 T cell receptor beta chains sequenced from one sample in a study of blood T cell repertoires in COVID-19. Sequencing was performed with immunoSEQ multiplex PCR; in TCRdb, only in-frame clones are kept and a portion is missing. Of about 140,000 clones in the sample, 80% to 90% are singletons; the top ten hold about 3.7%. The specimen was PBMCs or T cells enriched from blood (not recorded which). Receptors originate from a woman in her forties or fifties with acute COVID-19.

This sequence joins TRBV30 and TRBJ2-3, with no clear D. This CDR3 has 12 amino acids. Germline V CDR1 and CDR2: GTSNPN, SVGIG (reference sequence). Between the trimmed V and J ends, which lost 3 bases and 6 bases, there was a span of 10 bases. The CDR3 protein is CAWSLGLDTQYF. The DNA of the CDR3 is TGTGCCTGGAGCCTAGGTCTGGATACGCAGTATTTT.

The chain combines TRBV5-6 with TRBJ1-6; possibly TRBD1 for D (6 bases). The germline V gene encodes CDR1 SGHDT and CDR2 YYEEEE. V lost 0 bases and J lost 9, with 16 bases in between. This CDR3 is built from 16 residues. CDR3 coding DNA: TGTGCCAGCAGCTTGGCAGGTAGGGGGATGACTTCACCCCTCCACTTT. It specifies CASSLAGRGMTSPLHF.

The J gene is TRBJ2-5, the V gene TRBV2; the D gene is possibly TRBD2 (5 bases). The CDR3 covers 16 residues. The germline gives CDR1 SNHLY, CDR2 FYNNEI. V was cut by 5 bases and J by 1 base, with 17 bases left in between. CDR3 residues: CASSTDRGGLQETQYF. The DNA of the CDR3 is TGTGCCAGCAGTACTGACCGTGGCGGACTCCAAGAGACCCAGTACTTC.

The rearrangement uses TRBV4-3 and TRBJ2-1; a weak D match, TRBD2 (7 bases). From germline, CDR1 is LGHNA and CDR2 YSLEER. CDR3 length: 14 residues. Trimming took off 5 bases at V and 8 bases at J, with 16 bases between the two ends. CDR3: CASSLGGGYDEQFF. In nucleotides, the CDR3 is TGCGCCAGCAGCTTAGGGGGGGGGTACGATGAGCAGTTCTTC.

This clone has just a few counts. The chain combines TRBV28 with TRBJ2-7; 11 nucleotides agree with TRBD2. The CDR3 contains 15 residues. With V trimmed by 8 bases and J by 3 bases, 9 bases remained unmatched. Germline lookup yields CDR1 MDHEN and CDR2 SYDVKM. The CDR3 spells CASYGGTSGFYEQYF. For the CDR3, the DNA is TGTGCCAGCTATGGGGGGACTAGCGGATTCTACGAGCAGTACTTC.

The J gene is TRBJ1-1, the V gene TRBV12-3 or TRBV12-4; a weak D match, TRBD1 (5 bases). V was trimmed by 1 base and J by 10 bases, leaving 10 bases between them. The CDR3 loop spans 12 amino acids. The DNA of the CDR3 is TGTGCCAGCAGTTTAGTTTGGGGGGGAGCTTTCTTT. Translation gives CASSLVWGGAFF.

The CDR3 region has the DNA TGTGCCAGCAGTTTGAAGAGCTCCTACGAGCAGTACTTC. Amino acids: CASSLKSSYEQYF. V usage is TRBV12-3 or TRBV12-4 and J usage is TRBJ2-7, with D uncertain. The germline V and J ends were trimmed by 3 bases and 0 bases, with 6 bases remaining between them. The CDR3 consists of 13 residues.

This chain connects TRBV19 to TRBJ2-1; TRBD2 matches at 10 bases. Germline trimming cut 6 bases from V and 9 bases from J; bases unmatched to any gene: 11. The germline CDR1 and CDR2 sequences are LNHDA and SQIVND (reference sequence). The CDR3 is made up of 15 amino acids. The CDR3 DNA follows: TGTGCCAGTAGAACCCTAGCGGGAGAGAAAAGTGAGCAGTTCTTC. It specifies CASRTLAGEKSEQFF.

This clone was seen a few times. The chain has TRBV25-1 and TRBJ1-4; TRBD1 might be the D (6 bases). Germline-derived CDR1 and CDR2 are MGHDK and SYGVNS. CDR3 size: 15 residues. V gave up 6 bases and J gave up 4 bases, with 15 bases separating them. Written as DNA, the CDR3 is TGTGCCAGCAGCCAACGGGGGGGCTTTAATGAAAAACTGTTTTTT. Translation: CASSQRGGFNEKLFF.

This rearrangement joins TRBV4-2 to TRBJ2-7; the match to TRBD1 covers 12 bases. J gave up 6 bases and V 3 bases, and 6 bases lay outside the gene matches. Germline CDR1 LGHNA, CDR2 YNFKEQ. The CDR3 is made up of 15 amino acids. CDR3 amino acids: CASSQGTGGSSEQYF. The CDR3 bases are TGTGCCAGCAGCCAGGGGACAGGGGGCTCAAGCGAGCAGTACTTC.